The clone carrying this TCR beta chain was counted between two and nine times. As yet, its antigen is unknown. Using a J-beta primer mix together with a sample-barcoded 5' primer, a second PCR was run for about 6 to 11 cycles. TCRdb reanalysed the 5' RACE reads using MiXCR and keeps one entry per CDR3 protein. The sample has about 1.7 million distinct CDR3 sequences; approximately 30% are singletons. These data come from a study of blood T cells in healthy people across ages. General study points: Per million T cells, TCR beta diversity dropped about linearly as age rose. Aged donors had fewer naive CD4+ cells and lower diversity than long-lived donors. Expanded clonotype shifts may have been confounded, as the donors had an unknown CMV status.

Sequencing was carried out using blood. The clonotype originates from a woman aged 25 to 39 in good health.

The CDR3: CSARDPTENEKLFF. The CDR3 nucleotides are TGCAGTGCTAGAGACCCGACAGAAAATGAAAAACTGTTTTTT. The chain employs TRBV20-1 and TRBJ1-4, with TRBD1 as a possible D gene (5 bases). The CDR3 is made up of 14 amino acids. The V gene's germline CDR1 is DFQATT and CDR2 SNEGSKA (reference sequence). V was cut by 0 bases and J by 5 bases, with 10 bases left in between.